A single sample is the source of the 7 T cell receptor beta chains below, sequenced in a study of blood T cell repertoires in COVID-19. Repertoires were generated with immunoSEQ multiplex PCR, while TCRdb's copy carries only in-frame clones and drops some. In the table there are under 250,000 clones, 80% of which are singletons. The source material was peripheral blood. These TCRs come from a woman aged 70-85 years with acute or convalescent COVID-19.

The rearrangement joins TRBV29-1 to TRBJ2-7; 8 bases match TRBD2. J gave up 6 bases and V 4 bases, and 17 bases lay outside the gene matches. This CDR3 contains 16 residues. Per the germline V gene, CDR1 is SQVTM and CDR2 is ANQGSEA. The CDR3 coding sequence is TGCAGCGTTGTGACCTGGGGGAGCGGGGGCGGGTCCGAGCAGTACTTC. Translated: CSVVTWGSGGGSEQYF.

This clone occurred a few times. The chain is built from TRBV5-5 and TRBJ2-7, with 7 bases fitting TRBD1. CDR1 and CDR2 (germline): SGHKS, YYEKEE (reference sequence). The CDR3 covers 15 residues. J lost 2 bases, V lost 7 bases, and 12 bases had no gene match. DNA for the CDR3: TGTGCCAGCGGTCCCCCCGGGACAGCGACCTACGAGCAGTACTTC. Translated: CASGPPGTATYEQYF.

The chain employs TRBV24-1 and TRBJ2-3; the match to TRBD2 covers 14 bases. This CDR3 comprises 16 residues. V was clipped by 2 bases and J by 7 bases; unmatched bases: 4. Germline V gene lookup returns CDR1 KGHDR and CDR2 SFDVKD. CDR3 DNA: TGTGCCACCAGTGATTCGAGACTAGCGGGGGGGAATACGCAGTATTTT. Protein sequence: CATSDSRLAGGNTQYF.

The J gene is TRBJ1-5, the V gene TRBV5-8; 7 nucleotides align to TRBD1. In germline, CDR1 is SGHTS, CDR2 YDEGEE. The CDR3 runs 16 residues. Trimming took 0 bases from V and 1 from J; bases not matched to a gene: 4. The CDR3 DNA sequence: TGTGCCAGCAGCTTGGGGACAGGAGTAAGCAATCAGCCCCAGCATTTT. Protein product: CASSLGTGVSNQPQHF. Together with reference TRBV5-8 and TRBJ1-5, the CDR3 gives the full variable domain: EAGVTQSPTHLIKTRGQQATLRCSPISGHTSVYWYQQALGLGLQFLLWYDEGEERNRGNFPPRFSGRQFPNYSSELNVNALELEDSALYLCASSLGTGVSNQPQHFGDGTRLSIL.

V usage is TRBV6-4 and J usage is TRBJ2-5; no definite D call. The CDR3 is made up of 13 amino acids. V was cut by 5 bases and J by 5 bases, with 12 bases left in between. From germline, CDR1 is MRHNA and CDR2 SNTAGT. The CDR3 region is CASSNNYGETQYF. The CDR3 DNA reads as TGTGCCAGCAGTAATAATTACGGGGAGACCCAGTACTTC.

The chain links TRBV30 to TRBJ2-3, with TRBD2 identical over 12 bases. CDR1 is GTSNPN and CDR2 is SVGIG in the germline V gene (reference sequence). The CDR3 has 15 residues. The J segment lost 6 bases and the V segment lost 5 bases, leaving 9 bases of the junction unmatched. This chain's CDR3 is CAWDGLAGTWDTQYF. For the CDR3, the DNA is TGTGCCTGGGACGGACTAGCGGGGACTTGGGATACGCAGTATTTT.

The chain recombines TRBV7-2 with TRBJ2-1; 11 bases align to TRBD2. V was clipped by 6 bases and J by 9 bases; unmatched bases: 10. CDR3 size: 15 residues. Germline CDR1 SGHTA, CDR2 FQGNSA. CDR3 DNA: TGTGCCAGCAGATATAGCGGGGGGGCCTTTACTGAGCAGTTCTTC. This gives the protein CASRYSGGAFTEQFF. The variable domain in full, completed from reference TRBV7-2 and TRBJ2-1, reads GAGVSQSPSNKVTEKGKDVELRCDPISGHTALYWYRQSLGQGLEFLIYFQGNSAPDKSGLPSDRFSAERTGGSVSTLTIQRTQQEDSAVYLCASRYSGGAFTEQFFGPGTRLTVL.